This entry is about one T cell receptor (beta chain). Sequencing was performed with immunoSEQ multiplex PCR; in TCRdb, only in-frame clones are kept and a portion is missing. Among about 87,000 clones listed, approximately 87% were seen once. This record belongs to a study of blood T cell repertoires in COVID-19. The junction had 5 bases not matched to a gene; V was cut back by 0 bases and J by 8 bases. Germline CDR1 is SGHRS and CDR2 is YFSETQ. The CDR3 has 15 amino acids. This TCR was recovered from a human donor with acute or convalescent COVID-19. The donor label of this sample is uncertain. The chain recombines TRBV5-1 with TRBJ2-1; TRBD2 matches at 10 bases. Material for sequencing was peripheral blood. In DNA, the CDR3 is TGCGCCAGCAGCTTGGAGCGGGGGGGCCTCCATGAGCAGTTCTTC. Amino acids: CASSLERGGLHEQFF. The full variable domain, with the rest looked up from reference TRBV5-1 and TRBJ2-1, is KAGVTQTPRYLIKTRGQQVTLSCSPISGHRSVSWYQQTPGQGLQFLFEYFSETQRNKGNFPGRFSGRQFSNSRSEMNVSTLELGDSALYLCASSLERGGLHEQFFGPGTRLTVL.